These T cell receptor beta chains were read from a single sample in a study of cytomegalovirus exposure and HLA in healthy donors. Only in-frame clones appear in the TCRdb table, and some are missing; sequencing was by immunoSEQ multiplex PCR. Here the sample spans approximately 130,000 clones, 70% to 75% being singletons. What was sequenced was PBMCs. Receptor source: a man aged 30 to 39 in good health and CMV-seronegative. CDR3s include the opening cysteine and the closing phenylalanine or tryptophan. Fields, in order: clone size, V gene, CDR3 length, D gene, J gene, CDR3 protein, CDR3 DNA. D genes are given only for firm matches. Size tells how often a clone was seen (once, few, many) or the class of an expanded clone, and some rows leave it out.

>once|TRBV30|14|TRBD1|TRBJ2-1
CAWKSGGSYNEQFF
TGTGCCTGGAAGTCAGGGGGCTCCTACAATGAGCAGTTCTTC
>-|TRBV27|13|-|TRBJ2-5
CATMTGEQETQYF
TGTGCCACCATGACAGGAGAACAAGAGACCCAGTACTTC
>-|TRBV5-5|14|-|TRBJ2-7
CASIGQRGSYEQYF
TGTGCCAGTATCGGACAGCGAGGATCCTACGAGCAGTACTTC
>-|TRBV6-1|16|-|TRBJ2-5
CASSDPQGPHPETQYF
TGTGCCAGCAGTGACCCTCAGGGCCCCCATCCCGAGACCCAGTACTTC
>-|TRBV5-1|15|TRBD2|TRBJ2-1
CASSLSGGSYNEQFF
TGCGCCAGCAGCTTGTCGGGGGGCTCCTACAATGAGCAGTTCTTC
>-|TRBV5-1|15|TRBD2|TRBJ2-7
CASSLDMGGAYEQYF
TGCGCCAGCAGCTTGGACATGGGGGGGGCCTACGAGCAGTACTTC
>-|TRBV20-1|11|TRBD1|TRBJ1-2
CSAWDSHGYTF
TGCAGTGCTTGGGACAGCCATGGCTACACCTTC
>-|TRBV5-1|16|TRBD1|TRBJ2-2
CASRGAGTANTGELFF
TGCGCCAGCAGAGGGGCCGGGACAGCCAACACCGGGGAGCTGTTTTTT
>-|TRBV19|15|-|TRBJ1-5
CASNGGAGTYQPQHF
TGTGCCAGCAACGGGGGGGCAGGGACCTATCAGCCCCAGCATTTT
>-|TRBV28|12|TRBD2|TRBJ2-7
CASSRLALVQYF
TGTGCCAGCAGCCGACTAGCGCTAGTCCAGTACTTC
>few|TRBV7-9|13|TRBD1|TRBJ1-1
CASSSGTGSEAFF
TGTGCCAGCAGCTCTGGGACAGGCAGCGAAGCTTTCTTT
>-|TRBV6-5|13|-|TRBJ2-4
CASTTPASQFQYF
TGTGCCAGCACCACACCGGCTAGCCAATTTCAGTACTTC
>few|TRBV7-3|15|TRBD1|TRBJ1-1
CASSLDDRVSTEAFF
TGTGCCAGCAGCTTAGATGACAGGGTGAGCACTGAAGCTTTCTTT
>-|TRBV5-1|14|-|TRBJ2-7
CASKPRGESYEQYF
TGCGCCAGCAAGCCCCGGGGAGAAAGTTACGAGCAGTACTTC
>few|TRBV4-1|13|-|TRBJ2-1
CASSQEFRDSEFF
TGCGCCAGCAGCCAAGAGTTCCGAGACAGCGAGTTCTTC
>-|TRBV27|16|TRBD2|TRBJ2-1
CASTGIAGGSYNEQFF
TGTGCCAGTACAGGTATAGCGGGGGGGTCCTACAATGAGCAGTTCTTC
>-|TRBV9|16|TRBD2|TRBJ2-2
CASSPTSGFNTGELFF
TGTGCCAGCAGCCCGACTAGCGGGTTTAACACCGGGGAGCTGTTTTTT
>-|TRBV6-5|15|TRBD1|TRBJ1-5
CASSRDREFNQPQHF
TGTGCCAGCAGTCGGGACAGAGAATTCAATCAGCCCCAGCATTTT
>-|TRBV6-5|15|TRBD1|TRBJ2-1
CASRSLGQGENEQFF
TGTGCCAGCAGATCTTTGGGACAGGGGGAGAATGAGCAGTTCTTC
>-|TRBV28|13|-|TRBJ1-2
CASSPGFDYGYTF
TGTGCCAGCAGTCCAGGGTTTGACTATGGCTACACCTTC
>-|TRBV19|17|TRBD1|TRBJ1-6
CASRPGTGTYLDSPLHF
TGTGCCAGTAGACCCGGGACAGGGACGTATTTGGATTCACCCCTCCACTTT
>-|TRBV7-8|14|-|TRBJ2-1
CASSFSAGAGEQFF
TGTGCCAGCAGCTTTTCGGCGGGGGCCGGTGAGCAGTTCTTC
>-|TRBV11-2|16|TRBD2|TRBJ2-3
CASSSGLAGGTDTQYF
TGTGCCAGCAGCTCTGGACTAGCGGGGGGCACAGATACGCAGTATTTT
>once|TRBV6-5|14|TRBD1|TRBJ2-7
CASSVTGGTYEQYF
TGTGCCAGCAGTGTGACAGGGGGAACCTACGAGCAGTACTTC
>-|TRBV28|15|TRBD2|TRBJ2-5
CASSGLAGFQETQYF
TGTGCCAGCAGTGGACTAGCGGGTTTCCAAGAGACCCAGTACTTC
>-|TRBV4-3|15|TRBD1|TRBJ2-7
CASSQERTGPYEQYF
TGCGCCAGCAGCCAAGAGCGGACAGGTCCCTACGAGCAGTACTTC
>-|TRBV6-5|15|TRBD1|TRBJ1-3
CASSWGQGAGNTIYF
TGTGCCAGCAGTTGGGGACAGGGGGCTGGAAACACCATATATTTT
>few|TRBV7-8|15|-|TRBJ2-1
CASSLGGGIFNEQFF
TGTGCCAGCAGCTTAGGCGGCGGGATTTTCAATGAGCAGTTCTTC
>-|TRBV9|15|-|TRBJ2-5
CASSVGLGGKETQYF
TGTGCCAGCAGCGTAGGTCTAGGAGGAAAAGAGACCCAGTACTTC
>few|TRBV30|14|-|TRBJ1-3
CAWDSSNSGNTIYF
TGTGCCTGGGACAGTTCTAACTCTGGAAACACCATATATTTT
>-|TRBV27|13|-|TRBJ1-4
CASSRKGDEKLFF
TGTGCCAGCAGCAGGAAGGGAGATGAAAAACTGTTTTTT
>-|TRBV20-1|11|-|TRBJ2-7
CSALQGYEQYF
TGCAGTGCCCTACAGGGCTACGAGCAGTACTTC
>-|TRBV30|12|-|TRBJ1-1
CAWSVIGGPAFF
TGTGCCTGGAGTGTAATCGGGGGTCCAGCTTTCTTT
>-|TRBV28|14|-|TRBJ1-2
CASSSLDSNYGYTF
TGTGCCAGCAGTTCACTCGACAGTAACTATGGCTACACCTTC
>many|TRBV4-3|16|-|TRBJ1-1
CASSQDLGREETEAFF
TGCGCCAGCAGCCAAGATTTAGGCCGGGAGGAGACTGAAGCTTTCTTT
>few|TRBV4-1|15|-|TRBJ2-7
CASSQVDFPTYEQYF
TGCGCCAGCAGCCAAGTGGACTTCCCGACCTACGAGCAGTACTTC
>-|TRBV7-9|14|-|TRBJ1-1
CASSLDGGNTEAFF
TGTGCCAGCAGCTTAGATGGGGGCAACACTGAAGCTTTCTTT
>-|TRBV4-3|17|-|TRBJ2-3
CASSQDSGGLPTDTQYF
TGCGCCAGCAGCCAAGATAGTGGGGGACTTCCCACAGATACGCAGTATTTT
>few|TRBV5-4|15|TRBD2|TRBJ2-5
CASSYGLAGQETQYF
TGTGCCAGCAGCTATGGACTAGCGGGTCAAGAGACCCAGTACTTC
>few|TRBV5-1|15|TRBD2|TRBJ2-3
CASSFGGASTDTQYF
TGCGCCAGCAGCTTCGGGGGGGCTAGCACAGATACGCAGTATTTT
>once|TRBV30|12|-|TRBJ1-1
CAWRKGITEAFF
TGTGCCTGGAGAAAGGGGATCACTGAAGCTTTCTTT
>-|TRBV28|12|-|TRBJ2-7
CASSSRTYEQYF
TGTGCCAGCAGTTCCAGGACCTACGAGCAGTACTTC
>-|TRBV6-1|11|-|TRBJ2-1
CASSGSNEQFF
TGTGCCAGCAGTGGTTCTAATGAGCAGTTCTTC
>-|TRBV6-1|15|-|TRBJ2-7
CASRAPQRGAYEQYF
TGTGCCAGCAGAGCGCCCCAGAGAGGAGCATACGAGCAGTACTTC
>-|TRBV7-9|13|-|TRBJ2-1
CASSLLAYNEQFF
TGTGCCAGCAGCTTGTTGGCTTACAATGAGCAGTTCTTC
>-|TRBV29-1|13|TRBD2|TRBJ2-7
CSVRRESSYEQYF
TGCAGCGTTCGGCGGGAGTCCTCCTACGAGCAGTACTTC
>many|TRBV2|11|-|TRBJ1-1
CASSESSEAFF
TGTGCCAGCAGTGAATCGAGTGAAGCTTTCTTT
>-|TRBV19|12|-|TRBJ2-3
CASRPVRGTQYF
TGTGCCAGTAGACCCGTTCGGGGTACGCAGTATTTT
>-|TRBV27|15|TRBD1|TRBJ1-5
CASSPLTGANQPQHF
TGTGCCAGCAGTCCCTTGACAGGGGCGAATCAGCCCCAGCATTTT
>-|TRBV28|13|-|TRBJ2-7
CASLRGNTYEQYF
TGTGCCAGCCTACGGGGGAACACCTACGAGCAGTACTTC
>-|TRBV5-1|15|TRBD1|TRBJ2-2
CASSGDRTKTGELFF
TGCGCCAGCAGCGGGGACAGGACAAAAACCGGGGAGCTGTTTTTT
>once|TRBV6-6|15|TRBD1|TRBJ2-1
CASSYGTEVYNEQFF
TGTGCCAGCAGTTACGGGACAGAGGTCTACAATGAGCAGTTCTTC
>-|TRBV18|14|-|TRBJ2-6
CASSPSNGANVLTF
TGTGCCAGCTCACCATCTAATGGGGCCAACGTCCTGACTTTC
>once|TRBV6-1|15|-|TRBJ1-3
CASTWESASGNTIYF
TGTGCCAGCACCTGGGAGTCAGCCTCTGGAAACACCATATATTTT
>-|TRBV19|14|-|TRBJ2-5
CASSIRDTQETQYF
TGTGCCAGTAGTATAAGGGACACCCAAGAGACCCAGTACTTC
>-|TRBV6-6|15|-|TRBJ2-2
CASSWEGGGTGELFF
TGTGCCAGCAGTTGGGAGGGGGGAGGCACCGGGGAGCTGTTTTTT
>-|TRBV6-5|15|TRBD1|TRBJ2-2
CATQTGTGNTGELFF
TGTGCCACCCAGACCGGGACAGGGAACACCGGGGAGCTGTTTTTT
>-|TRBV9|16|TRBD2|TRBJ2-1
CASSPRGGRAYNEQFF
TGTGCCAGCAGCCCCCGGGGGGGGCGGGCTTACAATGAGCAGTTCTTC
>-|TRBV7-9|15|TRBD1|TRBJ1-5
CASSSGQGPNQPQHF
TGTGCCAGCAGCTCCGGACAGGGACCTAATCAGCCCCAGCATTTT
>-|TRBV29-1|16|-|TRBJ1-2
CSVENTRTGGNYGYTF
TGCAGCGTTGAAAACACAAGGACTGGGGGGAACTATGGCTACACCTTC